Below, 13 T cell receptor beta chains from the same sample are listed, as sequenced in a study of regulatory T cells in long-lasting Graves disease. The authors built TCR beta libraries using iRepertoire HTBI primers and Arm-PCR of CDR3 regions. TCRdb analysed the multiplex PCR reads with MiXCR anew, one entry per CDR3 protein. The sample gives roughly 420,000 distinct CDR3 sequences, 16% of which show up once; 9.5% to 12% is in the top ten. Indicated time point: newly diagnosed GD, antithyroid drugs for less than 3 months. With RNA extracted from PBMCs as input, the TCR library was made. These data also featured in a second study, about T cells in Graves' hyperthyroidism and ophthalmopathy.

This material consisted of peripheral blood mononuclear cells (PBMCs), taken at new diagnosis, from a patient treated with antithyroid drugs. The receptors shown here come from a woman aged 25-40 years with Graves disease.

The sample holds many counts of this clonotype. The chain combines TRBV5-1 with TRBJ1-1; 7 positions match TRBD1. The CDR3 loop spans 14 amino acids. CDR1 is SGHRS and CDR2 is YFSETQ in the germline V gene. The trim removed 0 bases at V and 13 bases at J, leaving 12 bases unmatched. CDR3 DNA sequence: TGCGCCAGCAGCTTGGCCGGAACAGGGGAGTTTCTTTTCTTT. Translation gives CASSLAGTGEFLFF.

There are many counts of this clonotype. The chain employs TRBV28 and TRBJ1-1; unclear D gene. Deletions cut 7 bases from V and 0 bases from J, with 9 bases between. The CDR3 is 13 amino acids. Germline V lookup: CDR1 MDHEN, CDR2 SYDVKM. In nucleotides, the CDR3 is TGTGCCAGCACCGAGACTGTGAACACTGAAGCTTTCTTT. Protein sequence: CASTETVNTEAFF.

This rearrangement joins TRBV28 to TRBJ2-1, with D tentatively TRBD1 or TRBD2 (6 bases each). CDR3 length equals 21 residues. V was shortened by 2 bases and J by 0 bases, with 26 bases between the two germline ends. The germline V gene has CDR1 MDHEN and CDR2 SYDVKM. CDR3 residues: CASSLPGSTGLLRSSYNEQFF. The DNA for the CDR3 is TGTGCCAGCAGTTTACCCGGGTCGACAGGACTACTAAGGAGCTCCTACAATGAGCAGTTCTTC.

This clonotype was recorded many times. The chain employs TRBV5-1 and TRBJ2-7, with D perhaps TRBD1 (6 bases). This CDR3 has 16 residues. Germline V lookup: CDR1 SGHRS, CDR2 YFSETQ. Trimming took 4 bases from V and 0 from J, leaving 17 bases between them. The CDR3 DNA reads TGCGCCAGCAGCAGCACCGGGACAAGGAGCTCCTACGAGCAGTACTTC. Translating it yields CASSSTGTRSSYEQYF.

A few counts support this clonotype. An end of the junction differs from the germline gene, which may be a read error. J is TRBJ2-3 and V is TRBV13, with TRBD2 as a possible D gene (5 bases). The CDR3 has 17 residues. Germline V lookup: CDR1 PRHDT, CDR2 FYEKMQ (reference sequence). The CDR3 DNA reads TGCGCCAGCAGCCAAGATCCCCCCCCGCGGGGCACAGATACGCAGTATTTT. Its protein product is CASSQDPPPRGTDTQYF. Full variable domain (rest looked up from reference TRBV13 and TRBJ2-3): AAGVIQSPRHLIKEKRETATLKCYPIPRHDTVYWYQQGPGQDPQFLISFYEKMQSDKGSIPDRFSAQQFSDYHSELNMSSLELGDSALYFCASSQDPPPRGTDTQYFGPGTRLTVL.

The J gene is TRBJ1-1, the V gene TRBV2; D is uncertain. The germline CDR1 and CDR2 sequences are SNHLY and FYNNEI. This CDR3 comprises 14 residues. With 6 bases removed from V and 0 bases from J, the gap between germline ends came to 11 bases. The CDR3 spells CASRDGPMNTEAFF. CDR3 coding DNA: TGTGCCAGCAGGGACGGACCCATGAACACTGAAGCTTTCTTT.

As regards this clonotype: Given a much more abundant clone one base away, this may be a read error. The V call is TRBV18, the J call TRBJ1-1, with D uncertain. Germline-derived CDR1 and CDR2 are KGHSH and LQKENI. The CDR3 covers 16 residues. CDR3 residues: CASSSTAGSMNTKAFF. CDR3 DNA sequence: TGTGCCAGCTCATCGACGGCGGGGTCCATGAACACTAAAGCTTTCTTT.

This clonotype has ten or more counts. The rearrangement uses TRBV27 and TRBJ2-1; weak D call: TRBD2 (6 bases). CDR3 size: 13 residues. Trimming shortened V by 3 bases and J by 4 bases, and 7 bases separated the two germline ends. Germline V gene data show CDR1 as MNHEY and CDR2 as SMNVEV (reference sequence). The CDR3: CASSFAGYNEQFF. In DNA form, the CDR3 reads TGTGCCAGCAGTTTCGCGGGGTACAATGAGCAGTTCTTC.

This clonotype was recorded many times. This sequence joins TRBV15 and TRBJ2-3; 7 bases line up with TRBD1. Germline loops: CDR1 LNHNV, CDR2 YYDKDF (reference sequence). The V and J ends lost 1 base and 0 bases, in that order; junction bases with no gene match: 7. This CDR3 contains 17 residues. This CDR3 reads CATSRAGQKTSTDTQYF. The CDR3 bases are TGTGCCACCAGCAGAGCGGGACAGAAGACTAGCACAGATACGCAGTATTTT.

This clonotype was seen ten or more times. The rearrangement uses TRBV28 and TRBJ2-7; perhaps TRBD2 as D (5 bases). The CDR3 length is 16 residues. The V end lost 5 bases, the J end lost 3 bases, and 20 bases lay between the germline ends. The germline V gene encodes CDR1 MDHEN and CDR2 SYDVKM. The CDR3 DNA follows: TGTGCCAGCAGTCCCCTCCCGGGGATCGGTGGCTACGAGCAGTACTTC. Translated: CASSPLPGIGGYEQYF.

To note about this clonotype: Just one base apart from a much larger clone, this may be a read error. This sequence joins TRBV20-1 and TRBJ1-4, with D maybe TRBD1 (5 bases). The CDR3 loop spans 13 amino acids. Germline V CDR1 and CDR2: DFQATT, SNEGSKA (reference sequence). V gave up 8 bases and J gave up 4 bases, with 14 bases separating them. The chain's CDR3 is CSTGGMGNEKLFF. The CDR3 DNA reads TGCAGTACGGGGGGGATGGGTAATGAAAAACTGTTTTTT.

The rearrangement uses TRBV9 and TRBJ1-2; D ambiguous. The CDR3 has 14 amino acids. Trimming pared 0 bases from V and 4 bases from J, leaving 10 bases between. In germline, CDR1 is SGDLS, CDR2 YYNGEE. The CDR3 sequence: CASSVASEPYGYTF. CDR3 coding DNA: TGTGCCAGCAGCGTAGCCTCGGAACCCTATGGCTACACCTTC.

In this sample, this clonotype turned up many times. The chain employs TRBV12-5 and TRBJ2-5, with D perhaps being TRBD1 or TRBD2 (5 bases each). Germline V gene data show CDR1 as LGHNT and CDR2 as FRNRAP. Trimming took off 8 bases at V and 5 bases at J, with 18 bases between the two ends. This CDR3 has 14 residues. CDR3 nucleotides: TGTGCTAGTCTGCCGGGGCCCAGATCGGAGACCCAGTACTTC. It encodes CASLPGPRSETQYF.